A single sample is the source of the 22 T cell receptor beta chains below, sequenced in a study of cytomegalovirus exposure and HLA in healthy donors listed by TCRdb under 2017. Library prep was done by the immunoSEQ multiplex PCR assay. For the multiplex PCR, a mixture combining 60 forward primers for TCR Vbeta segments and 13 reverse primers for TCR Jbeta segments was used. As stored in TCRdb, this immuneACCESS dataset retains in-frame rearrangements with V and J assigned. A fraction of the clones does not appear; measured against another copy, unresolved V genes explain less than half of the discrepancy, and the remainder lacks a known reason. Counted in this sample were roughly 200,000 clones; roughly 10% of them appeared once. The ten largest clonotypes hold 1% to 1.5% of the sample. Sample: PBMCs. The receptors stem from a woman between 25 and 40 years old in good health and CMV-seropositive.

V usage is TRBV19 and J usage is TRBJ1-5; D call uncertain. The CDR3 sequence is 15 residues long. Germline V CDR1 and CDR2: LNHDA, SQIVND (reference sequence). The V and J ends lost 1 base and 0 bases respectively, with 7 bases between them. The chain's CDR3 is CASSIGGFSNQPQHF. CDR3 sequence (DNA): TGTGCCAGTAGTATAGGAGGCTTTAGCAATCAGCCCCAGCATTTT.

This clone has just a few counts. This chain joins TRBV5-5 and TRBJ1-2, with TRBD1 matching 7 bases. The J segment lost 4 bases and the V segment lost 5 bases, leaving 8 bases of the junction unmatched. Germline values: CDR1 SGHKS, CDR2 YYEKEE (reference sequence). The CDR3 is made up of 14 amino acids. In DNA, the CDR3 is TGTGCCAGCAGGAGGCCGGGACAGTTCTATGGCTACACCTTC. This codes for CASRRPGQFYGYTF. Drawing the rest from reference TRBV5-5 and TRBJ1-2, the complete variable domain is DAGVTQSPTHLIKTRGQQVTLRCSPISGHKSVSWYQQVLGQGPQFIFQYYEKEERGRGNFPDRFSARQFPNYSSELNVNALLLGDSALYLCASRRPGQFYGYTFGSGTRLTVV.

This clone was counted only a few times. The CDR3 is CASSLEVGTGNYEQYF. CDR3 sequence (DNA): TGCGCCAGCAGCTTGGAAGTCGGGACAGGGAACTACGAGCAGTACTTC. This chain uses TRBV5-1 with TRBJ2-7; 9 bases are a match to TRBD1. The CDR3 has 16 amino acids. V lost 0 bases to trimming and J lost 3 bases; unmatched junction nucleotides: 7. The germline V gene has CDR1 SGHRS and CDR2 YFSETQ. Combining the CDR3 with reference TRBV5-1 and TRBJ2-7 gives the whole variable domain KAGVTQTPRYLIKTRGQQVTLSCSPISGHRSVSWYQQTPGQGLQFLFEYFSETQRNKGNFPGRFSGRQFSNSRSEMNVSTLELGDSALYLCASSLEVGTGNYEQYFGPGTRLTVT.

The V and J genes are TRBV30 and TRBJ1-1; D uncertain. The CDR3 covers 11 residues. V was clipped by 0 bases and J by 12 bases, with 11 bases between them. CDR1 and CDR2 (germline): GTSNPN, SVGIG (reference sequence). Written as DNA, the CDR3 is TGTGCCTGGAGTGTACCTCCCGGGACTTTCTTT. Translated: CAWSVPPGTFF.

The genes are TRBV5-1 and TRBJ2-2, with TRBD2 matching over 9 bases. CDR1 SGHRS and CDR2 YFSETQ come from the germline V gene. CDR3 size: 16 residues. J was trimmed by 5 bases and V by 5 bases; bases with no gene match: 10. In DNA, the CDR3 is TGCGCCAGCAGTCGTGATAGCGGGAGTGAGACCGGGGAGCTGTTTTTT. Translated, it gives CASSRDSGSETGELFF.

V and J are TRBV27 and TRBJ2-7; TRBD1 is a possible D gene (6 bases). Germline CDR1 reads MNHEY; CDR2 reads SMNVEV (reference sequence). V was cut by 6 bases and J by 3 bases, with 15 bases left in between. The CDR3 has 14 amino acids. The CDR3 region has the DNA TGTGCCAGCAGGACCGGGACACCGTTCTACGAGCAGTACTTC. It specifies CASRTGTPFYEQYF.

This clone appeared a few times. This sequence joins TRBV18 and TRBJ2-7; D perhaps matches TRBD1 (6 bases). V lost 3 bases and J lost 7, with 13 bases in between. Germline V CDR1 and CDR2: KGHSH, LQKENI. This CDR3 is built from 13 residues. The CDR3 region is CASSPSGAQEQYF. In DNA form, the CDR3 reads TGTGCCAGCTCACCTTCAGGGGCCCAGGAGCAGTACTTC.

This chain's CDR3 is CASRGTGVAGELFF. DNA of the CDR3: TGTGCCAGCAGGGGGACAGGGGTTGCCGGGGAGCTGTTTTTT. The genes are TRBV2 and TRBJ2-2; 10 nucleotides agree with TRBD1. Trimming at V came to 6 bases and at J to 6 bases, leaving 4 bases not matched to a gene. This CDR3 spans 14 amino acids. From germline, CDR1 is SNHLY and CDR2 FYNNEI. Combining the CDR3 with reference TRBV2 and TRBJ2-2 gives the whole variable domain EPEVTQTPSHQVTQMGQEVILRCVPISNHLYFYWYRQILGQKVEFLVSFYNNEISEKSEIFDDQFSVERPDGSNFTLKIRSTKLEDSAMYFCASRGTGVAGELFFGEGSRLTVL.

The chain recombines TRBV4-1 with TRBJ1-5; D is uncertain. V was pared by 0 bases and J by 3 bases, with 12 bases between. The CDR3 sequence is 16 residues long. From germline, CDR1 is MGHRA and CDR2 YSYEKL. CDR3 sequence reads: CASSQDNWRDNQPQHF. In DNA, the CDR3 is TGCGCCAGCAGCCAAGATAATTGGAGAGACAATCAGCCCCAGCATTTT.

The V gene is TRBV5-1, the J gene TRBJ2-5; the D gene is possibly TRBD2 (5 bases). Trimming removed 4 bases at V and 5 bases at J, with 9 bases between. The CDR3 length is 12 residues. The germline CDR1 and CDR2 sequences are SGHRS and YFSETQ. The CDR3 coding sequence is TGCGCCAGCAGCCTAGCCGGTGAGACCCAGTACTTC. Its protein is CASSLAGETQYF.

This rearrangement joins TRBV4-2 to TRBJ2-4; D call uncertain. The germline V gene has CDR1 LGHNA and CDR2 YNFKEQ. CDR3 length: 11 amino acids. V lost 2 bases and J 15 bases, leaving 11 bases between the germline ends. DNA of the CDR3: TGTGCCAGCAGCCAATCATACTTCTGGTACTTC. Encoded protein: CASSQSYFWYF.

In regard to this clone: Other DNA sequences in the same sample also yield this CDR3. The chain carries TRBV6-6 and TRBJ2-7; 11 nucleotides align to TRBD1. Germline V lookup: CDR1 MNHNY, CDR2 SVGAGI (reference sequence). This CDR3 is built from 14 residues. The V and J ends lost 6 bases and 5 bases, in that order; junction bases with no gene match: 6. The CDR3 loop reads CASSTRDRGNEQYF. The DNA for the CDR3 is TGTGCCAGCAGCACGCGGGACAGGGGGAACGAGCAGTACTTC.

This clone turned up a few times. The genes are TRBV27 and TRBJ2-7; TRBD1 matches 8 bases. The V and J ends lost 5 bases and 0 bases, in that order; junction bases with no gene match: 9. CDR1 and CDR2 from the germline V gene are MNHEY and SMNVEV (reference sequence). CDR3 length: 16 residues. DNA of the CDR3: TGTGCCAGCAGTCCAGGGGGACAGGCCCTCTCCTACGAGCAGTACTTC. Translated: CASSPGGQALSYEQYF.

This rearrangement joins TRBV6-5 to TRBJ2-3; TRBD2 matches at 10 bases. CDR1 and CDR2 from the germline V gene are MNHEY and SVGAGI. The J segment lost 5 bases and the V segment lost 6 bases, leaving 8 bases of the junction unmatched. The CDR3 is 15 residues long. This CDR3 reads CASSLSGRSVDTQYF. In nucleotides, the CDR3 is TGTGCCAGCAGCCTTAGCGGGAGGTCGGTAGATACGCAGTATTTT.

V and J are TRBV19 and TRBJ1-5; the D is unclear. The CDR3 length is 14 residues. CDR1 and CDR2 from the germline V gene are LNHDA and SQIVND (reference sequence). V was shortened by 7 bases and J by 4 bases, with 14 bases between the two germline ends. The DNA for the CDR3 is TGTGCCAGTATCCCACGGGGAAATAATCAGCCCCAGCATTTT. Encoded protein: CASIPRGNNQPQHF.

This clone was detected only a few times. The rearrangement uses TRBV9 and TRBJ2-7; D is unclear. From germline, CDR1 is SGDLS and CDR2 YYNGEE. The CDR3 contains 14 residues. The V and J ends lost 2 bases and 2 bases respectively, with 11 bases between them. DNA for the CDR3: TGTGCCAGCAGCGTTGCGAGCGCAACCTACGAGCAGTACTTC. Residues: CASSVASATYEQYF.

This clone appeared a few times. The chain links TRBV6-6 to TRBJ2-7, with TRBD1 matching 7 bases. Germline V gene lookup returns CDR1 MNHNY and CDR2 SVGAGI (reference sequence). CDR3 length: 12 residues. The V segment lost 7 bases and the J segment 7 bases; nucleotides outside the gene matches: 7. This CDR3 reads CASIDRVGEQYF. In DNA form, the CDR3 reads TGTGCCAGCATCGACAGGGTCGGAGAGCAGTACTTC.

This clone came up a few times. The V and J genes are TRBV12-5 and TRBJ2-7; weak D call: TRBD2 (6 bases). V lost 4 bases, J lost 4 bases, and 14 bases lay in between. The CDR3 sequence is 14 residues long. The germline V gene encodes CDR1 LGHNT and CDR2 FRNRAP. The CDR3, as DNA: TGTGCTAGTGGTTCGCCGGGACTTCCATACGAGCAGTACTTC. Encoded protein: CASGSPGLPYEQYF.

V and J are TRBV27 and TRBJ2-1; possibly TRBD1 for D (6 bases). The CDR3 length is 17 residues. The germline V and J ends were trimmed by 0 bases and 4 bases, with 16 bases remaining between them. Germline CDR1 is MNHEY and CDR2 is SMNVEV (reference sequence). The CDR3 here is CASSLSVNRGSYNEQFF. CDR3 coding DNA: TGTGCCAGCAGTTTATCCGTGAATAGGGGGAGTTACAATGAGCAGTTCTTC.

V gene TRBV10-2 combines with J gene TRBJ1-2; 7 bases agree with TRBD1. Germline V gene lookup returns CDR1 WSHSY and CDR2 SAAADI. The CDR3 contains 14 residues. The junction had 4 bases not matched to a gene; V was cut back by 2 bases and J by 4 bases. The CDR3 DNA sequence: TGCGCCAGCAGTGAGCTGACAGGGAGCTATGGCTACACCTTC. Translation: CASSELTGSYGYTF.

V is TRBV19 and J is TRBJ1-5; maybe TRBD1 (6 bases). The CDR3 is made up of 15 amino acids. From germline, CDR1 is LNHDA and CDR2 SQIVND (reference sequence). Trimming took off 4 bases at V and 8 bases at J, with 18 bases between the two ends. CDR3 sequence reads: CASSTNRVTIKPQHF. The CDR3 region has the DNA TGTGCCAGTAGTACCAACAGGGTTACTATAAAGCCCCAGCATTTT.

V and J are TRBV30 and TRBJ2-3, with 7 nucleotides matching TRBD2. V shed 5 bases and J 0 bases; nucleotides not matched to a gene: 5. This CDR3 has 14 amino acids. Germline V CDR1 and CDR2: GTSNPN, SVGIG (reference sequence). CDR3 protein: CAWAGGGSTDTQYF. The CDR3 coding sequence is TGTGCCTGGGCTGGGGGGGGTAGCACAGATACGCAGTATTTT.